These T cell receptor beta chains were read from a single sample in a study of blood T cells in healthy people across ages. TCRdb analysed the 5' RACE reads with MiXCR anew, one entry per CDR3 protein. The table has about 1.7 million distinct CDR3 sequences, approximately 30% seen once. The sequencing input was blood. These receptor sequences come from a woman aged 25-40 years in good health. Both conserved end residues are part of each CDR3. A D gene is named only where the DNA matches it firmly. Size tells how often a clone was seen (once, few, many) or the class of an expanded clone, and some rows leave it out.

j_call,clone_size,v_call,d_call,cdr3_nt,cdr3_aa
TRBJ2-5,NA,TRBV20-1,TRBD2,TGCAGTGCTTACCCGACTAGCGGGGTTCGAGAGACCCAGTACTTC,CSAYPTSGVRETQYF
TRBJ2-3,few,TRBV3-1,NA,TGTGCCAGCAGCCAAGAAGGGGGGACCGGCACAGATACGCAGTATTTT,CASSQEGGTGTDTQYF
TRBJ2-7,many,TRBV7-6,NA,TGTGCCAGCAGCTTCGCGGACAGCCCGCCCTCCGAGCAGTACTTC,CASSFADSPPSEQYF
TRBJ1-2,NA,TRBV20-1,TRBD1,TGCAGTGCTTTCCCACAGGGGAACTATGGCTACACCTTC,CSAFPQGNYGYTF
TRBJ2-3,few,TRBV15,NA,TGTGCCACCAGCAGAGATCGGGTTGGGGCGGGAGATACGCAGTATTTT,CATSRDRVGAGDTQYF
TRBJ2-3,once,TRBV7-9,NA,TGTGCCAGCAGACCAGCGTATACGAGCACAGATACGCAGTATTTT,CASRPAYTSTDTQYF
TRBJ2-1,NA,TRBV5-1,NA,TGCGCCAGCAGCTTGGTAGCTTCTAGGGGTGAGCAGTTCTTC,CASSLVASRGEQFF
TRBJ2-3,many,TRBV5-5,NA,TGTGCCAGCAGCTTAGACTGGGGGACAGATACGCAGTATTTT,CASSLDWGTDTQYF
TRBJ2-7,few,TRBV29-1,TRBD1,TGCAGCGTTGAAAGGGGGGACAGGGCTTACGAGCAGTACTTC,CSVERGDRAYEQYF
TRBJ2-5,NA,TRBV6-2/TRBV6-3,NA,TGTGCCAGCAGTTCCGCCCGGACAGTCCAAGAGACCCAGTACTTC,CASSSARTVQETQYF